This record concerns one T cell receptor (beta chain) sequence. The source of the sample is a study of blood T cell repertoires in COVID-19. Overall study: The cDNA or gDNA used as material had been derived from T cells, B-cell-depleted T cells, or PBMCs.

The CDR3 runs to 17 residues. Trimming cost V 5 bases and J 3 bases; bases outside gene matches: 10. Germline V gene data show CDR1 as KGHSH and CDR2 as LQKENI. Clones were sequenced by immunoSEQ multiplex PCR, and TCRdb holds only the in-frame ones, with some missing. The sample holds 200,000 to 250,000 clones, 80% seen once. The TCR comes from a woman in her sixties or seventies with acute or convalescent COVID-19. Sequencing was carried out using peripheral blood. The chain is built from TRBV18 and TRBJ2-1; 10 bases map to TRBD2. CDR3 sequence: CASSSQLAGGNYNEQFF. The CDR3 DNA sequence: TGTGCCAGCTCATCACAATTAGCGGGAGGAAACTACAATGAGCAGTTCTTC.